Listed below are T cell receptor delta chains from one sample, sequenced in a study of Vδ1+ human thymocytes. TCRdb redid the clone calls on the multiplex PCR reads with CATT. The profile shows more than 50,000 delta-chain clones, around 15% of them singletons. The specimen sequenced was Vdelta1+ gamma-delta thymocytes from the thymus. These receptors originate from a boy younger than two who had congenital heart surgery. Each CDR3 is given with its conserved first and last residue. The order of the fields is V gene, J gene, CDR3 protein.

v_call: TRDV1
j_call: TRDJ1
cdr3_aa: CALGELWGTTDKLIF

v_call: TRDV1
j_call: TRDJ1
cdr3_aa: CALRSDCITGPPSEYTDKLIF

v_call: TRDV1
j_call: TRDJ1
cdr3_aa: CALGETRLIPKTTDKLIF

v_call: TRDV1
j_call: TRDJ1
cdr3_aa: CALGELAYPSLYWGTYTDKLIF

v_call: TRDV1
j_call: TRDJ1
cdr3_aa: CALGTRIHTGGRCTRDDKLIF

v_call: TRDV1
j_call: TRDJ1
cdr3_aa: CALGELTATGDMNTDKLIF

v_call: TRDV1
j_call: TRDJ1
cdr3_aa: CALGELSPDPDKLIF

v_call: TRDV1
j_call: TRDJ1
cdr3_aa: CALGTPGAGDADKLIF

v_call: TRDV1
j_call: TRDJ1
cdr3_aa: CALGRPPGHWGIWYTDKLIF

v_call: TRDV1
j_call: TRDJ1
cdr3_aa: CALGELSPYFGTGGQGDKLIF

v_call: TRDV1
j_call: TRDJ1
cdr3_aa: CALGDPSLRAIQAPRSDKLIF

v_call: TRDV1
j_call: TRDJ1
cdr3_aa: CALGAPFQYWGTKSTDKLIF

v_call: TRDV1
j_call: TRDJ1
cdr3_aa: CALGGVWSYVWRGADKLIF

v_call: TRDV1
j_call: TRDJ1
cdr3_aa: CALGSRPEGAGLTGGYYKLIF

v_call: TRAV29/DV5
j_call: TRDJ1
cdr3_aa: CSVLLCSKPRFENWGMYTDKLIF

v_call: TRDV1
j_call: TRDJ1
cdr3_aa: CALGEGAYWGIPRADKLIF

v_call: TRDV1
j_call: TRDJ1
cdr3_aa: CALGEIGGLIF

v_call: TRDV1
j_call: TRDJ1
cdr3_aa: CALGELTVRGWALDKLIF

v_call: TRDV1
j_call: TRDJ1
cdr3_aa: CALGELRPDEWGIRGDKLIF

v_call: TRAV29/DV5
j_call: TRDJ1
cdr3_aa: CSVLLCRKRSYSSGERDTDKLIF

v_call: TRDV1
j_call: TRDJ1
cdr3_aa: CALGEEWLPPLSGHGAYTDKLIF

v_call: TRDV1
j_call: TRDJ1
cdr3_aa: CALGDSVTFLLRDDKPHYTDKLIF

v_call: TRDV1
j_call: TRDJ1
cdr3_aa: CALGELPLNIGKLIF

v_call: TRDV1
j_call: TRDJ1
cdr3_aa: CALGEPTRPTLYWGYPPGADKLIF

v_call: TRDV1
j_call: TRDJ1
cdr3_aa: CALGEGRPSYYVTDKLIF

v_call: TRDV1
j_call: TRDJ1
cdr3_aa: CALGATPAPTDKLIF

v_call: TRDV1
j_call: TRDJ1
cdr3_aa: CALGELRPRGEGATDKLIF

v_call: TRDV1
j_call: TRDJ1
cdr3_aa: CALGAPKGYWGIGGKLIF

v_call: TRDV1
j_call: TRDJ1
cdr3_aa: CALGAPGYWSKLIF

v_call: TRDV1
j_call: TRDJ1
cdr3_aa: CALGDPSWSGGYKQLSDKLIF

v_call: TRDV1
j_call: TRDJ1
cdr3_aa: CALGDQLILGILLRTDKLIF

v_call: TRDV1
j_call: TRDJ1
cdr3_aa: CALGEGPSYFLLGNTDKLIF

v_call: TRDV1
j_call: TRDJ1
cdr3_aa: CALVPRGAQELIF